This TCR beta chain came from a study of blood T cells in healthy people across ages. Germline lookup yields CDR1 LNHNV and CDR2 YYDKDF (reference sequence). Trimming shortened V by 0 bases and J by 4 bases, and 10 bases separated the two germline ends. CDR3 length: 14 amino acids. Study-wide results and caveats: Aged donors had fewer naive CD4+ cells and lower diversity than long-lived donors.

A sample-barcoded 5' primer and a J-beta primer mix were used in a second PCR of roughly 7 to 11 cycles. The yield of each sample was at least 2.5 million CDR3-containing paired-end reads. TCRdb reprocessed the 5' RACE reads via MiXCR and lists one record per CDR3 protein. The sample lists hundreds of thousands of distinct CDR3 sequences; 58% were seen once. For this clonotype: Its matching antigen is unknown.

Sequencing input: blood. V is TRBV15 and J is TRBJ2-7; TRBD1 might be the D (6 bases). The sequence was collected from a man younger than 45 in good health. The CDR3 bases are TGTGCCACCAGCAGAGAAACAGGGCTGTACGAGCAGTACTTC. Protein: CATSRETGLYEQYF.